A selection of T cell receptor beta chains follows, all from one sample in a study of shared clonotypes between healthy human individuals. Using immunoSEQ multiplex PCR, the repertoire was profiled, and TCRdb retains in-frame clones only, with some absent. The sample has about 2.3 million clones; approximately 93% are singletons. The sample taken for sequencing was naive CD4+ T cells from PBMCs. The receptors here all came from a man in his late teens or twenties in good health. Some clones in this sample may be carry-over from other donors' samples. Each CDR3 is given with its conserved first and last residue. The D gene is left open where the match is weak. Clone size is shown for a subset of rows, as once, few, many or a class of expanded clone.

clone_size j_call d_call v_call cdr3_nt cdr3_aa
- TRBJ1-5 TRBD1 TRBV4-1 TGCGCCAGCAGCCAACGTACAGGGGGTGAAGGCAATCAGCCCCAGCATTTT CASSQRTGGEGNQPQHF
- TRBJ1-5 - TRBV5-1 TGCGCCAGCAGCTTGGTAAAACCCCTAAGGACCCTCAGTCTAAATCAGCCCCAGCATTTT CASSLVKPLRTLSLNQPQHF
- TRBJ2-7 - TRBV5-1 TGCGCCAGCAGCGGAAGGACAGTTAGTTACGAGCAGTACTTC CASSGRTVSYEQYF
- TRBJ2-6 - TRBV5-1 TGCGCCAGCAGCTTGGCCCCCAGCTCTGGGGCCAACGTCCTGACTTTC CASSLAPSSGANVLTF
- TRBJ1-2 - TRBV28 TGTGCCAGCAGTTCCCCAGCGGGGAACTATGGCTACACCTTC CASSSPAGNYGYTF
- TRBJ2-4 TRBD2 TRBV5-1 TGCGCCAGCTCTAGCGGGTTCCTAGCCAAAAACATTCAGTACTTC CASSSGFLAKNIQYF
- TRBJ1-1 - TRBV10-3 TGTGCCATCAGCCTCGGTGGGGGCAACACTGAAGCTTTCTTT CAISLGGGNTEAFF
- TRBJ2-2 - TRBV19 TGTGCCAGTAGTATGCGGGGTCCCAACACCGGGGAGCTGTTTTTT CASSMRGPNTGELFF
few TRBJ1-1 - TRBV20-1 TGCAGTGTACAGCGGGCTTTCTTT CSVQRAFF
- TRBJ1-5 TRBD1 TRBV15 TGTGCCACCAGCAGAGGCTCCGGCAGGGGGCATCAGCCCCAGCATTTT CATSRGSGRGHQPQHF
- TRBJ2-7 - TRBV2 TGTGCCAGCAGTGACGGGGGGCCCCCCGGCGAGCAGTACTTC CASSDGGPPGEQYF
- TRBJ2-7 - TRBV7-2 TGTGCCAGCAGCTTGCCGGGACCCTACGAGCAGTACTTC CASSLPGPYEQYF
- TRBJ2-7 - TRBV6-1 TGTGCCAGCAGTGGACCTAGGGAGCAGTACTTC CASSGPREQYF
- TRBJ2-1 - TRBV5-1 TGCGCCAGCAGCTCTCGGACAGACTCCTACAATGAGCAGTTCTTC CASSSRTDSYNEQFF
- TRBJ1-1 TRBD1 TRBV11-1 TGTGCCAGCAGCTTAAGGGACAGGGGGATGACTGAAGCTTTCTTT CASSLRDRGMTEAFF
- TRBJ2-6 - TRBV9 TGTGCCAGCAGCGTAGCCACCAGTCCTGGGGCCAACGTCCTGACTTTC CASSVATSPGANVLTF
once TRBJ2-7 - TRBV28 TGTGCCAGCAGGGGGGGGGCGTCCTACGAGCAGTACTTC CASRGGASYEQYF
- TRBJ2-5 - TRBV5-1 TGCGCCAGCAGCTTGGGAACGGGGAGTCAAGAGACCCAGTACTTC CASSLGTGSQETQYF
- TRBJ2-1 TRBD2 TRBV4-3 TGCGCCAGCAGCCAAGAATGGCGGGAGGGGAATGAGCAGTTCTTC CASSQEWREGNEQFF
- TRBJ2-4 - TRBV5-1 TGCGCCAGCAGCTTGGGAGGACTGGATGACATTCAGTACTTC CASSLGGLDDIQYF
- TRBJ2-3 - TRBV4-1 TGCGCCAGCAGCCTTAATGGCGGTACTAGCACAGATACGCAGTATTTT CASSLNGGTSTDTQYF
- TRBJ1-2 TRBD1 TRBV6-4 TGTGCCAGCAGCCCGGACAGGGACTATGGCTACACCTTC CASSPDRDYGYTF
- TRBJ2-1 TRBD2 TRBV10-3 TGTGCCATCAGCGGGGGGACTAGCGGGAGGAGGGTCAATGAGCAGTTCTTC CAISGGTSGRRVNEQFF
- TRBJ2-7 TRBD2 TRBV29-1 TGCAGCGTTGGGGGGGGACCCACCTACGAGCAGTACTTC CSVGGGPTYEQYF
- TRBJ1-4 - TRBV5-1 TGCGCCAGCAGCCCGGGATCGATTATATTCAATGAAAAACTGTTTTTT CASSPGSIIFNEKLFF
- TRBJ2-2 - TRBV10-2 TGCGCCAGCAGTGAGTCGAGGACCCGGGAGCTGTTTTTT CASSESRTRELFF
- TRBJ1-1 - TRBV29-1 TGCAGCGTTTGGAGTCAGGAAAACACTGAAGCTTTCTTT CSVWSQENTEAFF
once TRBJ2-1 - TRBV5-1 TGCGCCAGCAGCTTGTCGGGGCTAAATGAGCAGTTCTTC CASSLSGLNEQFF
- TRBJ2-2 - TRBV5-4 TGTGCCAGCAGCTTGGGCAGGGGGGCCGGGGAGCTGTTTTTT CASSLGRGAGELFF
- TRBJ1-1 - TRBV25-1 TGTGCCAGCAGTGAATACGGGGGGGTACCTGAAGCTTTCTTT CASSEYGGVPEAFF
- TRBJ2-5 - TRBV28 TGTGCCAGCAGACAAGGCGGTTCCCGCAAGACCCAGTACTTC CASRQGGSRKTQYF